The clone carrying this T cell receptor (beta chain) was observed at least ten times. A second PCR of roughly 7 to 11 cycles used a sample-barcoded 5' primer and a J-beta primer mix. Per sample, CDR3-containing paired-end reads numbered at least 2.5 million. TCRdb reanalysed the 5' RACE reads using MiXCR and keeps one entry per CDR3 protein. The sample has some 1.5 million distinct CDR3 sequences; roughly 27% are singletons. These data belong to a study of blood T cells in healthy people across ages. Looked up from germline, CDR1 is SGDLS and CDR2 is YYNGEE. The CDR3 runs to 14 residues. V was clipped by 2 bases and J by 6 bases; unmatched bases: 5.

The V call is TRBV9, the J call TRBJ2-1, with 7 positions matching TRBD1. Sequenced sample: blood. The sequence came from a woman aged 25 to 39 in good health. CDR3 in amino acids: CASSVGQAFNEQFF. The CDR3 bases are TGTGCCAGCAGCGTCGGACAGGCTTTCAATGAGCAGTTCTTC.